The 16 T cell receptor beta chains given below trace back to one sample, sequenced in a study of cytomegalovirus exposure and HLA in healthy donors. 60 Vbeta and 13 Jbeta primers were used in PCR. Clones were read by immunoSEQ multiplex PCR, and TCRdb kept only the in-frame ones, dropping some. The sample holds over 130,000 clones, approximately 80% seen once. Source material: PBMCs. The source of these receptors is a male donor in good health and CMV-seronegative.

V and J are TRBV29-1 and TRBJ2-2; a possible D gene is TRBD2 (6 bases). Germline lookup yields CDR1 SQVTM and CDR2 ANQGSEA. V was pared by 7 bases and J by 2 bases, with 14 bases between. The CDR3 spans 14 residues. The CDR3 loop is CSAASDLNTGELFF. The CDR3 DNA reads TGCAGCGCTGCTAGCGACCTAAACACCGGGGAGCTGTTTTTT.

The table lists this clone with a few counts. J is TRBJ2-1 and V is TRBV15; TRBD2 matches at 7 bases. Germline CDR1 is LNHNV and CDR2 is YYDKDF (reference sequence). The V and J ends lost 8 bases and 7 bases, in that order; junction bases with no gene match: 14. The CDR3 runs 15 residues. The CDR3 here is CATGSLLAAVNEQFF. The CDR3 region has the DNA TGTGCCACCGGCTCCCTTCTAGCGGCCGTTAATGAGCAGTTCTTC.

In DNA, the CDR3 is TGTGCCAGCAGCGTAGGGACAGGGGCCTACGAGCAGTACTTC. Encoded protein: CASSVGTGAYEQYF. The chain links TRBV9 to TRBJ2-7; TRBD1 aligns across 9 bases. J lost 2 bases, V lost 0 bases, and 0 bases had no gene match. This CDR3 is built from 14 residues. Germline CDR1 SGDLS, CDR2 YYNGEE. Full variable domain (remainder filled in from reference TRBV9 and TRBJ2-7): DSGVTQTPKHLITATGQRVTLRCSPRSGDLSVYWYQQSLDQGLQFLIQYYNGEERAKGNILERFSAQQFPDLHSELNLSSLELGDSALYFCASSVGTGAYEQYFGPGTRLTVT.

The chain joins TRBV30 to TRBJ2-7; unclear D gene. V was trimmed by 8 bases and J by 0 bases, leaving 20 bases between them. From germline, CDR1 is GTSNPN and CDR2 SVGIG (reference sequence). This CDR3 spans 15 amino acids. This chain's CDR3 is CAAHDPTAYSYEQYF. DNA for the CDR3: TGTGCCGCCCACGATCCTACCGCATACTCCTACGAGCAGTACTTC. The full variable domain, rest sourced from reference TRBV30 and TRBJ2-7, is SQTIHQWPATLVQPVGSPLSLECTVEGTSNPNLYWYRQAAGRGLQLLFYSVGIGQISSEVPQNLSASRPQDRQFILSSKKLLLSDSGFYLCAAHDPTAYSYEQYFGPGTRLTVT.

V and J are TRBV30 and TRBJ2-1; TRBD2 matches 10 bases. With V trimmed by 2 bases and J by 12 bases, 10 bases remained unmatched. This CDR3 region has 14 residues. Germline V gene data show CDR1 as GTSNPN and CDR2 as SVGIG (reference sequence). CDR3 protein: CAWSWASGGPRQFF. CDR3 bases: TGTGCCTGGAGTTGGGCTAGCGGGGGTCCACGGCAGTTCTTC.

The V gene is TRBV19, the J gene TRBJ2-7, with 8 bases aligning to TRBD1. The germline CDR1 and CDR2 sequences are LNHDA and SQIVND (reference sequence). V was clipped by 4 bases and J by 1 base; unmatched bases: 3. The CDR3 loop spans 14 amino acids. In DNA form, the CDR3 reads TGTGCCAGTAGTACACAGGGGGGATCCTACGAGCAGTACTTC. Its protein product is CASSTQGGSYEQYF.

The chain links TRBV29-1 to TRBJ1-2, with 7 bases identical to TRBD1. V shed 0 bases, J shed 4 bases, and the junction held 8 bases outside the gene matches. Per the germline V gene, CDR1 is SQVTM and CDR2 is ANQGSEA. There are 15 residues in the CDR3. In nucleotides, the CDR3 is TGCAGCGTTGAAGATTGGACAGGTCGAGCCTATGGCTACACCTTC. It codes for CSVEDWTGRAYGYTF.

The V and J genes are TRBV6-5 and TRBJ1-4; D is perhaps TRBD1 (5 bases). CDR1 is MNHEY and CDR2 is SVGAGI in the germline V gene. Trimming shortened V by 4 bases and J by 7 bases, and 10 bases separated the two germline ends. This CDR3 is 13 amino acids long. CDR3 residues: CASSSGLGEKLFF. The CDR3 DNA reads TGTGCCAGCAGTTCAGGGCTCGGTGAAAAACTGTTTTTT.

This rearrangement joins TRBV5-6 to TRBJ1-5; the D gene is possibly TRBD1 (6 bases). CDR1 is SGHDT and CDR2 is YYEEEE in the germline V gene. Trimming took 4 bases from V and 0 from J, leaving 11 bases between them. This CDR3 region has 15 residues. This CDR3 reads CASSLMTGSNQPQHF. CDR3 DNA sequence: TGTGCCAGCAGCCTGATGACAGGTAGCAATCAGCCCCAGCATTTT. Based on the CDR3 plus reference TRBV5-6 and TRBJ1-5, the full variable domain is DAGVTQSPTHLIKTRGQQVTLRCSPKSGHDTVSWYQQALGQGPQFIFQYYEEEERQRGNFPDRFSGHQFPNYSSELNVNALLLGDSALYLCASSLMTGSNQPQHFGDGTRLSIL.

The rearrangement uses TRBV6-5 and TRBJ2-2; tentatively, D is TRBD2 (7 bases). The V end was cut by 10 bases, the J end by 8 bases, with 14 bases between. Germline values: CDR1 MNHEY, CDR2 SVGAGI. The CDR3 spans 12 residues. Here the CDR3 reads CATGGGAGELFF. The CDR3 DNA reads TGTGCCACGGGCGGGGGCGCGGGGGAGCTGTTTTTT.

The rearrangement joins TRBV19 to TRBJ2-1; 10 bases match TRBD1. CDR3 length: 14 residues. The germline V gene encodes CDR1 LNHDA and CDR2 SQIVND (reference sequence). With V trimmed by 3 bases and J by 10 bases, 6 bases remained unmatched. The CDR3 is CASSIWTGGKEQFF. CDR3 in DNA: TGTGCCAGTAGTATCTGGACAGGGGGAAAGGAGCAGTTCTTC.

The rearrangement links TRBV4-3 to TRBJ2-7, with 7 bases matching TRBD1. Per germline, CDR1 LGHNA and CDR2 YSLEER. The CDR3 is 15 amino acids. V lost 1 base to trimming and J lost 4 bases; unmatched junction nucleotides: 7. The CDR3, as DNA: TGCGCCAGCAGCCAAGCCTCAGGGGGTAAATACGAGCAGTACTTC. It codes for CASSQASGGKYEQYF.

The J gene is TRBJ2-7, the V gene TRBV4-3; D is unclear. V was clipped by 0 bases and J by 0 bases, with 9 bases between them. The CDR3 has 15 residues. The germline CDR1 and CDR2 sequences are LGHNA and YSLEER. CDR3 loop: CASSQDRGYSYEQYF. The CDR3 region has the DNA TGCGCCAGCAGCCAAGATCGCGGTTACTCCTACGAGCAGTACTTC.

The chain uses TRBV6-5 and TRBJ2-1; unclear D gene. The V gene's germline CDR1 is MNHEY and CDR2 SVGAGI. This CDR3 region has 15 residues. Trimming shortened V by 7 bases and J by 0 bases, and 13 bases separated the two germline ends. CDR3 DNA sequence: TGTGCCAGCACTAGAACTTTGAGCTCCTACAATGAGCAGTTCTTC. Translation: CASTRTLSSYNEQFF.

The chain has TRBV6-1 and TRBJ2-2, with 12 nucleotides matching TRBD2. The CDR3 spans 15 residues. Looked up from germline, CDR1 is MNHNS and CDR2 is SASEGT. V shed 5 bases, J shed 7 bases, and the junction held 5 bases outside the gene matches. The CDR3 DNA reads TGTGCCAGCAGTCTTCTAGCGGGAGGGGGCGGGGAGCTGTTTTTT. Its translation: CASSLLAGGGGELFF.

CDR3 sequence: CASSLGGYYTEAFF. CDR3 DNA: TGTGCCAGCAGCTTAGGGGGCTACTACACTGAAGCTTTCTTT. V usage is TRBV11-2 and J usage is TRBJ1-1; perhaps TRBD1 as D (5 bases). V gave up 1 base and J gave up 3 bases, with 9 bases separating them. The V gene's germline CDR1 is SGHAT and CDR2 FQNNGV. There are 14 residues in the CDR3.